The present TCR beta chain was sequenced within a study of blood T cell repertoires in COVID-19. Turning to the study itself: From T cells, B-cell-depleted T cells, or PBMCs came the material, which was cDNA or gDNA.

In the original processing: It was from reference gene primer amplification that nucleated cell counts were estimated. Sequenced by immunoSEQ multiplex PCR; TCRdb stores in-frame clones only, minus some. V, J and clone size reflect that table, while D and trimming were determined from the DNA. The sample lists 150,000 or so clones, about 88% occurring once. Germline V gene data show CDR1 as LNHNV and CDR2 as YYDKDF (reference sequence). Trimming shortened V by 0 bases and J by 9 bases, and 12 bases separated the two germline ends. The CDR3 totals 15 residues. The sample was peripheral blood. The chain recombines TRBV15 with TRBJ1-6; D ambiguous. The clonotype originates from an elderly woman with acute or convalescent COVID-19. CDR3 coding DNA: TGTGCCACCAGCAGAGATGGTCGGGGATTTTCACCCCTCCACTTT. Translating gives CATSRDGRGFSPLHF.